The subject of this entry is one T cell receptor (beta chain). Its antigen is not identified. Per germline, CDR1 SNHLY and CDR2 FYNNEI. CDR3 length equals 13 residues. The junction had 5 bases not matched to a gene; V was cut back by 5 bases and J by 8 bases. The entry originates in a study of CD4 T cells in relation to SARS-CoV-2 and coronaviruses. Study-level findings and limits: SARS-CoV-2-driven expansion was significantly weaker in crossreactive than monoreactive clones. Each donor contributed either pre-pandemic or post-infection samples, not both. Crossreactivity was assessed only for spike protein, not other viral proteins.

Using immunoSEQ multiplex PCR, the repertoire was profiled, and TCRdb retains in-frame clones only, with some absent. The sample lists roughly 60,000 clones; about 94% were seen once. Unexposed donor CD4+ T cells date from about 2011-2018, before the COVID-19 pandemic. Cryopreserved PBMCs were CD4-enriched, then split into naive and memory cells. This TCR was sampled from a human donor in good health. The rearrangement joins TRBV2 to TRBJ1-2, with 10 nucleotides matching TRBD1. Sequences were obtained from naive CD4+ T cells from PBMCs. Described subset: naive CD4+ T cells isolated by negative enrichment. The CDR3 coding sequence is TGTGCCAGCAGTAGACAGGGGGCGGTCGGCTACACCTTC. As protein: CASSRQGAVGYTF. Variable domain in full (rest from reference TRBV2 and TRBJ1-2): EPEVTQTPSHQVTQMGQEVILRCVPISNHLYFYWYRQILGQKVEFLVSFYNNEISEKSEIFDDQFSVERPDGSNFTLKIRSTKLEDSAMYFCASSRQGAVGYTFGSGTRLTVV.